These 15 T cell receptor beta chains were all obtained from the same sample, sequenced in a study of OX40 agonist ivuxolimab in advanced cancers. TCRdb keeps only in-frame clones here, not all; method: immunoSEQ multiplex PCR. The sample shows approximately 58,000 clones, approximately 84% of them seen only once. Sequenced material: CD4+ or CD8+ T cells sorted from blood, taken in a trial of the OX40 agonist ivuxolimab. Receptor source: an adult with an advanced solid tumor such as melanoma, head and neck, liver or kidney cancer.

The rearrangement links TRBV2 to TRBJ2-5; a weak D match, TRBD1 (6 bases). CDR1 is SNHLY, CDR2 FYNNEI, per germline. The CDR3 contains 13 residues. Trimming removed 4 bases at V and 0 bases at J, with 6 bases between. The CDR3 bases are TGTGCCAGCAGTGGGACAGACCAAGAGACCCAGTACTTC. Residues: CASSGTDQETQYF.

This clone was seen more than once but under ten times. This rearrangement joins TRBV7-8 to TRBJ2-3; TRBD2 aligns across 11 bases. The CDR3 runs to 18 residues. The ends lost 7 bases at V and 5 bases at J; junction bases unmatched: 17. Germline CDR1 reads SGHVS; CDR2 reads FQNEAQ. CDR3 residues: CASMRTPTPGLAGDTQYF. Written as DNA, the CDR3 is TGTGCCAGCATGCGGACCCCCACCCCCGGACTAGCGGGAGATACGCAGTATTTT.

The chain has TRBV28 and TRBJ2-7; TRBD2 matches 8 bases. The CDR3 is made up of 15 amino acids. V was clipped by 8 bases and J by 3 bases; unmatched bases: 12. Germline CDR1 is MDHEN and CDR2 is SYDVKM. In nucleotides, the CDR3 is TGTGCCAGCGCGGGGGGCGAGATTAAAAACTACGAGCAGTACTTC. Translation: CASAGGEIKNYEQYF.

This chain connects TRBV28 to TRBJ2-3; possible D gene TRBD1, 7 bases. Germline loops: CDR1 MDHEN, CDR2 SYDVKM. The V end lost 5 bases, the J end lost 5 bases, and 23 bases lay between the germline ends. The CDR3 has 17 residues. CDR3 in DNA: TGTGCCAGCAGTCTCCACTACAGGGGAGGTCGGGAAGATACGCAGTATTTT. Translating gives CASSLHYRGGREDTQYF.

A few counts support this clone. The chain uses TRBV19 and TRBJ2-1; D possibly uses TRBD1 or TRBD2 (5 bases each). Germline loops: CDR1 LNHDA, CDR2 SQIVND (reference sequence). The CDR3 loop spans 12 amino acids. The ends were cut back, 8 bases at V and 10 bases at J, with 15 bases in the middle. CDR3 protein: CASGARGREQFF. The DNA for the CDR3 is TGTGCCAGTGGGGCACGGGGCCGGGAGCAGTTCTTC.

The chain joins TRBV28 to TRBJ2-2; D possibly corresponds to TRBD2 (5 bases). Between the trimmed V and J ends, which lost 6 bases and 1 base, there was a span of 15 bases. Germline values: CDR1 MDHEN, CDR2 SYDVKM. The CDR3 contains 16 residues. In nucleotides, the CDR3 is TGTGCCAGCAGACTCTCGACCGGACTGAACACCGGGGAGCTGTTTTTT. It codes for CASRLSTGLNTGELFF.

The chain uses TRBV7-8 and TRBJ1-3; D unclear. Germline V gene lookup returns CDR1 SGHVS and CDR2 FQNEAQ. The CDR3 loop spans 15 amino acids. Trimming shortened V by 5 bases and J by 0 bases, and 11 bases separated the two germline ends. The CDR3 nucleotides are TGTGCCAGCAGCGCCAGGCGACCCTCTGGAAACACCATATATTTT. Its protein product is CASSARRPSGNTIYF.

This clone has more than one count but fewer than ten. The chain has TRBV11-2 and TRBJ2-7, with D tentatively TRBD1 (6 bases). V was cut by 5 bases and J by 2 bases, with 10 bases left in between. Germline CDR1 and CDR2: SGHAT and FQNNGV. The CDR3 is 13 residues long. CDR3 sequence reads: CASSPQGTYEQYF. The CDR3 DNA follows: TGTGCCAGCAGCCCTCAGGGGACCTACGAGCAGTACTTC.

This chain connects TRBV11-2 to TRBJ2-5, with TRBD2 matching over 12 bases. This CDR3 is built from 16 residues. Germline V gene data show CDR1 as SGHAT and CDR2 as FQNNGV. With V trimmed by 7 bases and J by 4 bases, 10 bases remained unmatched. The CDR3 sequence is CASTPLRLAGAETQYF. The CDR3 DNA reads as TGTGCCAGCACCCCTCTTCGACTAGCGGGGGCAGAGACCCAGTACTTC.

V usage is TRBV28 and J usage is TRBJ2-7; 8 bases fit TRBD1. Germline CDR1 MDHEN, CDR2 SYDVKM. V shed 6 bases, J shed 0 bases, and the junction held 19 bases outside the gene matches. The CDR3 length is 19 residues. Here the CDR3 DNA reads TGTGCCAGCAGCCCAGGGGGCTTAAACGATTATTTTAGCTCCTACGAGCAGTACTTC. Protein: CASSPGGLNDYFSSYEQYF.

This chain connects TRBV5-6 to TRBJ1-5; D uncertain. The CDR3 has 15 amino acids. Germline V gene data show CDR1 as SGHDT and CDR2 as YYEEEE. Deletions cut 0 bases from V and 7 bases from J, with 14 bases between. The CDR3 DNA follows: TGTGCCAGCAGCTTGGCGGACCTCCGAGCCCAGCCCCAGCATTTT. It encodes CASSLADLRAQPQHF.

This clone has only a few counts. The chain employs TRBV12-5 and TRBJ1-2; 7 nucleotides agree with TRBD1. In germline, CDR1 is LGHNT, CDR2 FRNRAP. V trimming: 5 bases; J trimming: 4 bases; junction bases outside the gene matches: 1. CDR3 length equals 12 residues. The CDR3 DNA reads as TGTGCTAGTGGTCGGGACAGCTATGGCTACACCTTC. It yields the protein CASGRDSYGYTF.

This sequence joins TRBV27 and TRBJ2-3, with 16 bases identical to TRBD2. This CDR3 is built from 20 residues. From germline, CDR1 is MNHEY and CDR2 SMNVEV (reference sequence). With V trimmed by 3 bases and J by 4 bases, 13 bases remained unmatched. Here the CDR3 DNA reads TGTGCCAGCAGTTTTAGGCAGCGAGGGACTAGCGGGAGGGCCGCAGATACGCAGTATTTT. It yields the protein CASSFRQRGTSGRAADTQYF.

The chain's CDR3 is CASSLVGLGETQYF. The CDR3 nucleotides are TGTGCCAGCAGCTTAGTGGGGCTCGGAGAGACCCAGTACTTC. This chain uses TRBV5-6 with TRBJ2-5; D is perhaps TRBD1 (5 bases). The CDR3 consists of 14 residues. Per the germline V gene, CDR1 is SGHDT and CDR2 is YYEEEE. Trimming cost V 2 bases and J 4 bases, with 12 bases left between them.

The chain joins TRBV19 to TRBJ1-2; 7 bases line up with TRBD1. CDR1 is LNHDA and CDR2 is SQIVND in the germline V gene (reference sequence). This CDR3 comprises 15 residues. V dropped 3 bases and J dropped 4; count of bases not matched to a gene: 8. CDR3 in amino acids: CASSISGQQVYGYTF. CDR3 nucleotides: TGTGCCAGTAGTATCTCGGGACAGCAAGTCTATGGCTACACCTTC.